This passage covers 14 T cell receptor beta chains from one sample sequenced in a study of T cell responses to AZD1222 COVID-19 vaccine. Sequencing used immunoSEQ multiplex PCR; TCRdb keeps in-frame clones, though not all of them. The sample lists around 99,000 clones, around 87% occurring once. The input for sequencing was peripheral blood, taken on day 0 of AZD1222 vaccination. These receptors all come from an adult in good health.

The J gene is TRBJ2-3, the V gene TRBV7-2; tentative D call: TRBD1 (6 bases). Per the germline V gene, CDR1 is SGHTA and CDR2 is FQGNSA. The CDR3 is 14 residues long. V lost 5 bases and J lost 2, with 11 bases in between. CDR3 residues: CASSPRQVTDTQYF. CDR3 sequence (DNA): TGTGCCAGCAGCCCCCGACAGGTCACAGATACGCAGTATTTT.

Here the CDR3 reads CASSLRRGGKETQYF. Here the CDR3 DNA reads TGTGCCAGCAGTTTGAGGCGGGGGGGAAAAGAGACCCAGTACTTC. The rearrangement uses TRBV27 and TRBJ2-5; TRBD2 matches 9 bases. Trimming at V came to 3 bases and at J to 3 bases, leaving 5 bases not matched to a gene. The CDR3 has 15 residues. The germline V gene has CDR1 MNHEY and CDR2 SMNVEV (reference sequence).

This clone has only a few counts. The rearrangement uses TRBV4-3 and TRBJ2-4, with TRBD2 identical over 15 bases. The V segment lost 0 bases and the J segment 3 bases; nucleotides outside the gene matches: 9. Germline CDR1 is LGHNA and CDR2 is YSLEER. The CDR3 length is 20 residues. CDR3 nucleotides: TGCGCCAGCAGCCAAGAGCATCCGGGACTAGCGGGAGGAGGCAAAAACATTCAGTACTTC. As protein: CASSQEHPGLAGGGKNIQYF.

The V and J genes are TRBV4-2 and TRBJ1-5, with D possibly matching TRBD1 (5 bases). The CDR3 runs to 12 residues. The germline V gene encodes CDR1 LGHNA and CDR2 YNFKEQ. With 2 bases removed from V and 9 bases from J, the gap between germline ends came to 8 bases. The CDR3 is CASSQPQGPQHF. CDR3 DNA sequence: TGTGCCAGCAGCCAACCCCAGGGGCCCCAGCATTTT.

The genes are TRBV7-2 and TRBJ2-7; TRBD1 might be the D (6 bases). CDR3 length equals 15 residues. Per germline, CDR1 SGHTA and CDR2 FQGNSA. V lost 1 base to trimming and J lost 2 bases, with 12 bases between them. The CDR3 sequence is CASSLGWGQAYEQYF. The DNA for the CDR3 is TGTGCCAGCAGCTTAGGATGGGGGCAGGCCTACGAGCAGTACTTC.

The chain has TRBV19 and TRBJ1-1; D gene ambiguous. The length of the CDR3 is 18 residues. Germline V gene data show CDR1 as LNHDA and CDR2 as SQIVND (reference sequence). The ends were cut back, 1 base at V and 0 bases at J, with 18 bases in the middle. The DNA for the CDR3 is TGTGCCAGTAGTATAGGATCGCATAGATCTTCTATGAACACTGAAGCTTTCTTT. It codes for CASSIGSHRSSMNTEAFF.

The chain links TRBV5-4 to TRBJ2-1, with a possible D match to TRBD1 (6 bases). The CDR3 spans 14 residues. CDR1 SGHNT and CDR2 YYREEE come from the germline V gene (reference sequence). The V and J ends lost 4 bases and 5 bases respectively, with 13 bases between them. The CDR3 DNA sequence: TGTGCCAGCAGCGTACAGGGTCTCAACAATGAGCAGTTCTTC. It specifies CASSVQGLNNEQFF.

Comment on this clone: The same CDR3 also results from other DNA sequences found in this sample. The genes are TRBV5-1 and TRBJ1-5; D is ambiguous. With 0 bases removed from V and 0 bases from J, the gap between germline ends came to 7 bases. Germline values: CDR1 SGHRS, CDR2 YFSETQ. The CDR3 extends over 15 amino acids. The CDR3 bases are TGCGCCAGCAGCTTGGGTGGTTATAGCAATCAGCCCCAGCATTTT. This encodes CASSLGGYSNQPQHF.

The chain recombines TRBV9 with TRBJ1-4, with no clear D. The CDR3 is made up of 15 amino acids. Germline V gene data show CDR1 as SGDLS and CDR2 as YYNGEE. V shed 0 bases and J shed 7 bases, with 13 bases lying between them. The CDR3 loop reads CASSVGGGDGEKLFF. The CDR3 nucleotides are TGTGCCAGCAGCGTAGGAGGTGGTGACGGTGAAAAACTGTTTTTT.

This sequence joins TRBV19 and TRBJ1-1; TRBD1 might be the D (5 bases). The germline V and J ends were trimmed by 3 bases and 3 bases, with 11 bases remaining between them. From germline, CDR1 is LNHDA and CDR2 SQIVND (reference sequence). The CDR3 runs 14 residues. Here the CDR3 reads CASSIPGEYTEAFF. Written as DNA, the CDR3 is TGTGCCAGTAGTATCCCGGGGGAGTACACTGAAGCTTTCTTT. The full variable domain, in which reference TRBV19 and TRBJ1-1 provide the parts outside the CDR3, is DGGITQSPKYLFRKEGQNVTLSCEQNLNHDAMYWYRQDPGQGLRLIYYSQIVNDFQKGDIAEGYSVSREKKESFPLTVTSAQKNPTAFYLCASSIPGEYTEAFFGQGTRLTVV.

This clone was recorded once. This chain joins TRBV5-6 and TRBJ2-2; TRBD1 agrees at 9 bases. The CDR3 sequence is 15 residues long. CDR1 SGHDT and CDR2 YYEEEE come from the germline V gene. The ends lost 5 bases at V and 3 bases at J; junction bases unmatched: 5. This chain's CDR3 is CASRTGTGYTGELFF. In DNA form, the CDR3 reads TGTGCCAGCAGAACCGGGACAGGGTACACCGGGGAGCTGTTTTTT.

This clone appeared a single time. This chain uses TRBV28 with TRBJ1-5; D possibly corresponds to TRBD1 (5 bases). CDR3 length: 14 amino acids. Trimming stripped 3 bases from V and 4 bases from J, with 10 bases between. Per the germline V gene, CDR1 is MDHEN and CDR2 is SYDVKM. CDR3 DNA: TGTGCCAGCAGTTTTGGGCAGGGTAATCAGCCCCAGCATTTT. It yields the protein CASSFGQGNQPQHF.

The rearrangement joins TRBV10-3 to TRBJ2-1; weak D call: TRBD1 (6 bases). Trimming stripped 10 bases from V and 9 bases from J, with 22 bases between. The germline V gene encodes CDR1 ENHRY and CDR2 SYGVKD. The CDR3 runs 14 residues. The CDR3 is CASQGLAEGGEQFF. The CDR3 DNA reads as TGTGCCAGCCAGGGGCTCGCCGAGGGCGGTGAGCAGTTCTTC.

This chain links TRBV9 with TRBJ2-7, with 7 bases identical to TRBD1. The CDR3 sequence is 15 residues long. The J segment lost 0 bases and the V segment lost 0 bases, leaving 3 bases of the junction unmatched. CDR1 is SGDLS and CDR2 is YYNGEE in the germline V gene. CDR3 in amino acids: CASSVGWDSSYEQYF. CDR3 coding DNA: TGTGCCAGCAGCGTAGGTTGGGACAGCTCCTACGAGCAGTACTTC.